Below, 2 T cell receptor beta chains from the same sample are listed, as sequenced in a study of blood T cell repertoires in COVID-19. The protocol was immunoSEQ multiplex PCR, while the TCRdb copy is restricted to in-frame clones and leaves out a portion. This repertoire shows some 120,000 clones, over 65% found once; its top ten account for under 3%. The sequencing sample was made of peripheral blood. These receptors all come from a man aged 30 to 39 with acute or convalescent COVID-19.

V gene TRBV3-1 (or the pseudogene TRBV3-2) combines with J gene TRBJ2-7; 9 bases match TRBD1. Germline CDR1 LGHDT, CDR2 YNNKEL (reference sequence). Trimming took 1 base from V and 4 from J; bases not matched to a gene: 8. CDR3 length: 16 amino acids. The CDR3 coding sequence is TGTGCCAGCAGCCAAGCCCCCGGACAGGGGTGGTACGAGCAGTACTTC. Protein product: CASSQAPGQGWYEQYF.

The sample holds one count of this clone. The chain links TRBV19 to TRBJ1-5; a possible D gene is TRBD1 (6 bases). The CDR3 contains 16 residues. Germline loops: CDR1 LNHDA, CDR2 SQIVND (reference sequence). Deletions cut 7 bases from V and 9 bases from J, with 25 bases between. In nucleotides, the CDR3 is TGTGCCAGTACCGACGCAGCCGGGACATCCTATTCGCCCCAGCATTTT. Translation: CASTDAAGTSYSPQHF.